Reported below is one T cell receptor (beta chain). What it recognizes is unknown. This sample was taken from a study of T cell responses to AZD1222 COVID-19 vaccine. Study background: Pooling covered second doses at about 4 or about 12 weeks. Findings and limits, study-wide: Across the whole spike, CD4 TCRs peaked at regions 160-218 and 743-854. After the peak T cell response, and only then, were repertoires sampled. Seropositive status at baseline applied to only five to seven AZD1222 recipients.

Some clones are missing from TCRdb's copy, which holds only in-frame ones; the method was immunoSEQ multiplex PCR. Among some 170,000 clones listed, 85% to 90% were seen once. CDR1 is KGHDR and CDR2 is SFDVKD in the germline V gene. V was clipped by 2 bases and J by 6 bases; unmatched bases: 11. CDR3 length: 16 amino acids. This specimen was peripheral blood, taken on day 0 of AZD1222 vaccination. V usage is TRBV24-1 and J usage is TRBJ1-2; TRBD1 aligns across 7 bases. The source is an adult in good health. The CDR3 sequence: CATSDWKAGTDDGYTF. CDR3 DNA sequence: TGTGCCACCAGTGATTGGAAAGCCGGGACAGATGATGGCTACACCTTC.